The T cell receptor (beta chain) under discussion was sequenced for a study of blood T cell repertoires in COVID-19. About the research overall: In each case, the material was cDNA or gDNA derived from T cells, B-cell-depleted T cells, or PBMCs.

The CDR3 extends over 16 amino acids. Germline loops: CDR1 LGHNA, CDR2 YNFKEQ. Trimming took off 0 bases at V and 0 bases at J, with 9 bases between the two ends. Per the original methods: Nucleated cell counts were estimated from reference gene primer amplification. TCRdb keeps only in-frame clones here, not all; method: immunoSEQ multiplex PCR. V and J calls and clone size are given by that table; D and trimming were obtained from the DNA. The sample contains over 200,000 clones, over 65% of which appear only once. The clonotype was recovered from a woman aged 80 or over with acute or convalescent COVID-19. The chain joins TRBV4-2 to TRBJ2-1; perhaps TRBD2 as D (5 bases). What was sequenced was peripheral blood. The CDR3 protein is CASSQEQRNSYNEQFF. Written as DNA, the CDR3 is TGTGCCAGCAGCCAAGAACAGCGGAACTCCTACAATGAGCAGTTCTTC.